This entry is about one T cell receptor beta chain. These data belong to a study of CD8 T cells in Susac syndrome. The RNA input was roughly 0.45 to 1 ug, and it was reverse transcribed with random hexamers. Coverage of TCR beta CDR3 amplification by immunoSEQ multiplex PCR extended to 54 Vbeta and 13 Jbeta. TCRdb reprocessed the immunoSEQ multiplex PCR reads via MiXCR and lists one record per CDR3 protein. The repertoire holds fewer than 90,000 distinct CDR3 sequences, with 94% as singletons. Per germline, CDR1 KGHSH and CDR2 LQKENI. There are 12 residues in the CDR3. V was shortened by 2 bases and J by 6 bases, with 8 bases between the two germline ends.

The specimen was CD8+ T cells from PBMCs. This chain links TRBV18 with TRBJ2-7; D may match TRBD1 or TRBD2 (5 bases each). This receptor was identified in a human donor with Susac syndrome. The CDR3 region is CASSPGDGEQYF. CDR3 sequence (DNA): TGTGCCAGCTCACCAGGGGACGGCGAGCAGTACTTC.